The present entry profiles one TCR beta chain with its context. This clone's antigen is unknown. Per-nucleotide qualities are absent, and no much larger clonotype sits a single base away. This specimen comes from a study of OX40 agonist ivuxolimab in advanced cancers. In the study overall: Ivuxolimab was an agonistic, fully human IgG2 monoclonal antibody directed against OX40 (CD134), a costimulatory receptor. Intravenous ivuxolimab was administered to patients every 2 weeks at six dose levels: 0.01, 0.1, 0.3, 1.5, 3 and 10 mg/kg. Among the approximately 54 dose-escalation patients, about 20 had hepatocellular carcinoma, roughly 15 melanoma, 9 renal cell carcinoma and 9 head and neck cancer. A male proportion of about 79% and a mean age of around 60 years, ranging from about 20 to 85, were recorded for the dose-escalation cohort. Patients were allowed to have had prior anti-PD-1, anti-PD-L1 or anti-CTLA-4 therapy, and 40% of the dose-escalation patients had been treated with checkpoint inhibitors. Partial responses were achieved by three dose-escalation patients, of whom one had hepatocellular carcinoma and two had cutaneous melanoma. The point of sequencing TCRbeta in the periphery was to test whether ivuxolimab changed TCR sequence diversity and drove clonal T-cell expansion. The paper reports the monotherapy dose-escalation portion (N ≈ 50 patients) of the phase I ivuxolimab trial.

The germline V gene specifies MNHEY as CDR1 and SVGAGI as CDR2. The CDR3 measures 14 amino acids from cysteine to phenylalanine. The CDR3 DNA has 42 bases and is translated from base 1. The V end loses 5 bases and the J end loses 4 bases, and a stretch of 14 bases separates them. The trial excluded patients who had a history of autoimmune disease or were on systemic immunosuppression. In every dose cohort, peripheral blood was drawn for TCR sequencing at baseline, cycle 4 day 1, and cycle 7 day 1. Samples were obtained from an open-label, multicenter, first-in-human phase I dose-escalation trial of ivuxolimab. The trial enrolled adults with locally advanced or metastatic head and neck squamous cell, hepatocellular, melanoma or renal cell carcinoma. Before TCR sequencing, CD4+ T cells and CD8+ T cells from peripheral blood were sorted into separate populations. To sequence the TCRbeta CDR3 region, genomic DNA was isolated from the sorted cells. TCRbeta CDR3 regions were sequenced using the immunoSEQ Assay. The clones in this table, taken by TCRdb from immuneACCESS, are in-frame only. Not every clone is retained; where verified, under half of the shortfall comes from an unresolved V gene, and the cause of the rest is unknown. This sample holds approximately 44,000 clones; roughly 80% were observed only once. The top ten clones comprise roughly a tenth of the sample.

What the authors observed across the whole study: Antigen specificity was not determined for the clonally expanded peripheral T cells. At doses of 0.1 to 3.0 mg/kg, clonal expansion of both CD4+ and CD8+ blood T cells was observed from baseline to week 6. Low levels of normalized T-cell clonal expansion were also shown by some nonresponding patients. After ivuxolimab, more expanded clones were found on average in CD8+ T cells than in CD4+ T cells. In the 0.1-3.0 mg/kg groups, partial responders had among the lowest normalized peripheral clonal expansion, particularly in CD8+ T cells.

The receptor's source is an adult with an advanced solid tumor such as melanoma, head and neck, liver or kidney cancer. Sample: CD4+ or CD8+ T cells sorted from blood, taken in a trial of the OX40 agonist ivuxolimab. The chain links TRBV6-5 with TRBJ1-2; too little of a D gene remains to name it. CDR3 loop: CASSPPPPGYGYTF. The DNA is TGTGCCAGCAGTCCGCCGCCCCCCGGCTATGGCTACACCTTC.